The 25 T cell receptor beta chains reported below all come from one sample, sequenced in a study of cytomegalovirus exposure and HLA in healthy donors. The PCR employed 60 Vbeta primers together with 13 Jbeta primers. TCRdb's copy holds only in-frame clones and misses some; the assay was immunoSEQ multiplex PCR. The table includes 200,000 to 250,000 clones, 70% to 85% detected once. Sequenced: PBMCs. Receptors were obtained from a woman aged 40 to 50 in good health and CMV-seronegative.

The J gene is TRBJ2-3, the V gene TRBV7-9; 8 bases agree with TRBD1. Germline-derived CDR1 and CDR2 are SEHNR and FQNEAQ (reference sequence). Trimming took 1 base from V and 4 from J; bases not matched to a gene: 10. The CDR3 extends over 17 amino acids. CDR3 in amino acids: CASSLEVRGLSADTQYF. CDR3 in DNA: TGTGCCAGCAGCTTAGAGGTCAGGGGGCTTTCGGCAGATACGCAGTATTTT.

The chain is built from TRBV5-4 and TRBJ2-3; TRBD1 might be the D (6 bases). Germline CDR1 reads SGHNT; CDR2 reads YYREEE (reference sequence). V was shortened by 0 bases and J by 5 bases, with 10 bases between the two germline ends. The CDR3 length is 14 residues. CDR3 bases: TGTGCCAGCAGCTTGGTACAGGGAGTAGATACGCAGTATTTT. Amino acids: CASSLVQGVDTQYF.

The sample holds a few counts of this clone. The chain couples TRBV6-1 to TRBJ1-5; the D gene is possibly TRBD1 (5 bases). In germline, CDR1 is MNHNS, CDR2 SASEGT. Between the trimmed V and J ends, which lost 7 bases and 5 bases, there was a span of 9 bases. CDR3 length: 12 amino acids. Written as DNA, the CDR3 is TGTGCCAGCACTTTAGGGGATCAGCCCCAGCATTTT. As protein: CASTLGDQPQHF.

The chain carries TRBV4-1 and TRBJ2-5; D is uncertain. Germline CDR1 and CDR2: MGHRA and YSYEKL. V gave up 1 base and J gave up 3 bases, with 6 bases separating them. The CDR3 has 13 residues. The CDR3 protein is CASSQVPEETQYF. DNA of the CDR3: TGCGCCAGCAGCCAAGTACCAGAAGAGACCCAGTACTTC.

The V gene is TRBV2, the J gene TRBJ2-5, with D tentatively TRBD2 (7 bases). CDR1 and CDR2 from the germline V gene are SNHLY and FYNNEI. V lost 4 bases and J 4 bases, leaving 19 bases between the germline ends. This CDR3 is 16 amino acids long. The CDR3 bases are TGTGCCAGCAGTGGAGGAGGGGGGGGCTGGGGAGAGACCCAGTACTTC. Translated, it gives CASSGGGGGWGETQYF.

This clone occurred once. The V and J genes are TRBV5-1 and TRBJ1-1; 9 nucleotides align to TRBD1. Germline CDR1 and CDR2: SGHRS and YFSETQ. V trimming: 3 bases; J trimming: 1 base; junction bases outside the gene matches: 4. The CDR3 runs 15 residues. CDR3: CASSSTGGGNTEAFF. CDR3 DNA sequence: TGCGCCAGCAGCTCGACAGGGGGGGGGAACACTGAAGCTTTCTTT.

This rearrangement joins TRBV27 to TRBJ2-1; 9 bases match TRBD1. From germline, CDR1 is MNHEY and CDR2 SMNVEV (reference sequence). The length of the CDR3 is 15 residues. J was trimmed by 4 bases and V by 2 bases; bases with no gene match: 3. CDR3 DNA: TGTGCCAGCAGTTTACCCGGACAGGGGTACAATGAGCAGTTCTTC. Translating it yields CASSLPGQGYNEQFF.

This chain links TRBV6-5 with TRBJ1-1; 9 bases align to TRBD1. Trimming at V came to 6 bases and at J to 11 bases, leaving 7 bases not matched to a gene. CDR3 length equals 12 residues. CDR1 and CDR2 (germline): MNHEY, SVGAGI. The chain's CDR3 is CASRPLTGGAFF. The CDR3 DNA follows: TGTGCCAGCAGACCCTTGACAGGGGGGGCTTTCTTT.

The chain employs TRBV19 and TRBJ2-5; 8 nucleotides match TRBD2. CDR1 is LNHDA and CDR2 is SQIVND in the germline V gene (reference sequence). This CDR3 is built from 13 residues. J gave up 5 bases and V 8 bases, and 7 bases lay outside the gene matches. Here the CDR3 reads CASREGVGETQYF. In DNA, the CDR3 is TGTGCCAGTCGGGAGGGGGTGGGTGAGACCCAGTACTTC.

The rearrangement joins TRBV6-4 to TRBJ2-2; D possibly corresponds to TRBD1 (5 bases). V lost 0 bases to trimming and J lost 6 bases, with 11 bases between them. Germline V gene sequence: CDR1 MRHNA, CDR2 SNTAGT. The CDR3 consists of 15 residues. The CDR3 DNA sequence: TGTGCCAGCAGTGACTCTCCAGGGATCGCCGGGGAGCTGTTTTTT. Encoded protein: CASSDSPGIAGELFF.

This clone has only a few counts. The chain links TRBV2 to TRBJ2-2, with D uncertain. The CDR3 runs 11 residues. Germline V gene sequence: CDR1 SNHLY, CDR2 FYNNEI. V lost 6 bases to trimming and J lost 7 bases, with 6 bases between them. The CDR3 spells CASRLNGELFF. Written as DNA, the CDR3 is TGTGCCAGCAGACTGAACGGGGAGCTGTTTTTT.

CDR3 sequence (DNA): TGTGCCAGCAGCCCTGGGACTCGGGAAAAACTGTTTTTT. As protein: CASSPGTREKLFF. V gene TRBV28 combines with J gene TRBJ1-4, with D possibly matching TRBD1 (5 bases). Germline lookup yields CDR1 MDHEN and CDR2 SYDVKM. This CDR3 is 13 amino acids long. The V and J ends lost 6 bases and 8 bases respectively, with 13 bases between them.

This clone has only one observation. The V call is TRBV11-2, the J call TRBJ2-2, with 10 bases lining up with TRBD2. Germline V gene lookup returns CDR1 SGHAT and CDR2 FQNNGV. Trimming removed 6 bases from V and 6 bases from J; junction bases left unmatched: 10. This CDR3 region has 16 residues. The CDR3 DNA reads as TGTGCCAGCAGACCTCTGAGCGGGGGGGTGGCCGGGGAGCTGTTTTTT. Its translation is CASRPLSGGVAGELFF.

This chain links TRBV7-9 with TRBJ2-2, with a tentative D call TRBD1 (6 bases). The CDR3 consists of 15 residues. Looked up from germline, CDR1 is SEHNR and CDR2 is FQNEAQ (reference sequence). V lost 5 bases and J 6 bases, leaving 16 bases between the germline ends. The chain's CDR3 is CASSPQTGYPGELFF. The CDR3, as DNA: TGTGCCAGCAGCCCTCAAACAGGGTACCCCGGGGAGCTGTTTTTT.

This chain uses TRBV10-3 with TRBJ2-3; 9 positions agree with TRBD1. V shed 3 bases and J 1 base; nucleotides not matched to a gene: 5. The CDR3 contains 16 residues. Germline V lookup: CDR1 ENHRY, CDR2 SYGVKD. CDR3: CAISDGTGLRTDTQYF. The CDR3 bases are TGTGCCATCAGTGACGGGACAGGGCTCCGCACAGATACGCAGTATTTT.

The V and J genes are TRBV7-2 and TRBJ1-5; possibly TRBD1 for D (6 bases). The CDR3 extends over 15 amino acids. Trimming cost V 1 base and J 1 base, with 8 bases left between them. CDR1 is SGHTA, CDR2 FQGNSA, per germline. For the CDR3, the DNA is TGTGCCAGCAGCTTAGGGGGGCACAGCAATCAGCCCCAGCATTTT. As protein: CASSLGGHSNQPQHF.

The chain couples TRBV5-1 to TRBJ2-3, with D maybe TRBD1 (5 bases). The CDR3 is 16 amino acids. The germline gives CDR1 SGHRS, CDR2 YFSETQ. Trimming took off 2 bases at V and 0 bases at J, with 13 bases between the two ends. CDR3 residues: CASSLGALLSTDTQYF. The CDR3 DNA is TGCGCCAGCAGCTTAGGGGCGCTACTCAGCACAGATACGCAGTATTTT.

This clone was recorded a few times. The chain links TRBV1 to TRBJ1-2; no DNA check was done on the table's D call, TRBD1. TRBV1 is described as a pseudogene. The CDR3 is 12 residues long. The CDR3 DNA follows: TGCACCAGCAGCTTAGCAGGGCATGGCTACACCTTC. This translates into CTSSLAGHGYTF.

V gene TRBV7-8 combines with J gene TRBJ2-5; D remains unclear. The J call may be in error: the DNA end matches TRBJ2-7 better. CDR1 is SGHVS, CDR2 FQNEAQ, per germline. This CDR3 is built from 11 residues. CDR3: CASSLQYEQYF. The CDR3 region has the DNA TGTGCCAGCAGCTTACAATACGAGCAGTACTTC.

The CDR3 nucleotides are TGTGCCAGCAGCTCTGGACAGGGGTTATACGAGCAGTACTTC. This encodes CASSSGQGLYEQYF. This chain joins TRBV7-9 and TRBJ2-7, with 9 bases that match TRBD1. With 4 bases clipped from V and 4 bases from J, the junction kept 5 bases outside the gene matches. The germline gives CDR1 SEHNR, CDR2 FQNEAQ (reference sequence). The CDR3 has 14 amino acids.

The gene calls are TRBV15 and TRBJ1-5, with D possibly being TRBD1 (6 bases). V was trimmed by 7 bases and J by 0 bases, leaving 22 bases between them. The CDR3 spans 18 residues. Per the germline V gene, CDR1 is LNHNV and CDR2 is YYDKDF (reference sequence). CDR3 DNA: TGTGCCACCAACCAGAGGGGGTTCCTGGGTCATAGCAATCAGCCCCAGCATTTT. This codes for CATNQRGFLGHSNQPQHF. Looking up the rest from reference TRBV15 and TRBJ1-5 gives the full variable domain: DAMVIQNPRYQVTQFGKPVTLSCSQTLNHNVMYWYQQKSSQAPKLLFHYYDKDFNNEADTPDNFQSRRPNTSFCFLDIRSPGLGDTAMYLCATNQRGFLGHSNQPQHFGDGTRLSIL.

This chain links TRBV27 with TRBJ2-1; 9 bases fit TRBD2. The ends lost 0 bases at V and 10 bases at J; junction bases unmatched: 10. Germline loops: CDR1 MNHEY, CDR2 SMNVEV (reference sequence). The CDR3 runs 16 residues. The chain's CDR3 is CASSLSAGGGADEQFF. The CDR3 coding sequence is TGTGCCAGCAGTTTATCGGCCGGCGGGGGGGCCGACGAGCAGTTCTTC.

The V gene is TRBV4-3, the J gene TRBJ2-1; 11 bases are a match to TRBD1. Per the germline V gene, CDR1 is LGHNA and CDR2 is YSLEER. The CDR3 spans 18 residues. Unmatched junction bases numbered 8, after V lost 1 base and J lost 3 bases. DNA of the CDR3: TGCGCCAGCAGCCAAGGGACAGGGGGCCAGGGGGGCTACAATGAGCAGTTCTTC. It is translated as CASSQGTGGQGGYNEQFF.

A few counts support this clone. The chain has TRBV7-9 and TRBJ2-5; the match to TRBD1 covers 8 bases. Germline-derived CDR1 and CDR2 are SEHNR and FQNEAQ (reference sequence). Germline trimming cut 4 bases from V and 2 bases from J; bases unmatched to any gene: 6. CDR3 length equals 15 residues. The CDR3 DNA sequence: TGTGCCAGCAGCTACGGACAGGGCTATCAAGAGACCCAGTACTTC. Translating it yields CASSYGQGYQETQYF.

The V call is TRBV9, the J call TRBJ2-3, with 11 bases fitting TRBD2. The CDR3 has 20 amino acids. CDR1 SGDLS and CDR2 YYNGEE come from the germline V gene. With V trimmed by 2 bases and J by 0 bases, 14 bases remained unmatched. DNA of the CDR3: TGTGCCAGCAGCGTTACAATTAGCGGGGGGGAATTATCTAGCACAGATACGCAGTATTTT. Translated: CASSVTISGGELSSTDTQYF.